This TCR beta chain is from a study of identical twins. For this clonotype: Its antigen is as yet unknown.

General study points: Fewer insertions were carried by abundant cord blood beta clonotypes, but none was seen in memory repertoires.

Per germline, CDR1 SQVTM and CDR2 ANQGSEA. V dropped 7 bases and J dropped 1; count of bases not matched to a gene: 6. The CDR3 extends over 13 amino acids. TCRdb re-called the 5' RACE reads with MiXCR, one entry per CDR3 protein. This repertoire shows about 190,000 distinct CDR3 sequences, about 16% found once; its top ten account for over 35%. The same sample was also used in a study of T cells expressing NK-cell markers. That paper notes: Of the CD8+ T cells in a handful of donors, roughly 1.0-7.0% belonged to dominant NKG2C+ clonotypes. The same clonotypes also predominated in the CD3+CD56-NKG2C+ fraction of four donors.

This chain joins TRBV29-1 and TRBJ1-1; 7 nucleotides align to TRBD1. The specimen sequenced was CD8+ T cells sorted from blood. The sequence was collected from a woman younger than 35 in good health. The DNA for the CDR3 is TGCAGCGCCGACGGGACAGAGAACACTGAAGCTTTCTTT. This codes for CSADGTENTEAFF.